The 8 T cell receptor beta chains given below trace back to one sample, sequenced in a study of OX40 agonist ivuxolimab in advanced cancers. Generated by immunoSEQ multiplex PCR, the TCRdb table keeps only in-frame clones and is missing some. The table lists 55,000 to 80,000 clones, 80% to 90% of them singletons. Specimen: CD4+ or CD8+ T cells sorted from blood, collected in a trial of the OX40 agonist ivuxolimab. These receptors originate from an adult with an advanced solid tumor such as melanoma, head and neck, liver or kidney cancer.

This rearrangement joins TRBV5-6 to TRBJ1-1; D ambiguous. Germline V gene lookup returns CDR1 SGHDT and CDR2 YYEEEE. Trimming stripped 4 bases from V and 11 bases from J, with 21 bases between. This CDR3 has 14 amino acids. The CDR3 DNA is TGTGCCAGCAGCGTCACCTCCTCGAGCCGTCCGGCTTTCTTT. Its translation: CASSVTSSSRPAFF.

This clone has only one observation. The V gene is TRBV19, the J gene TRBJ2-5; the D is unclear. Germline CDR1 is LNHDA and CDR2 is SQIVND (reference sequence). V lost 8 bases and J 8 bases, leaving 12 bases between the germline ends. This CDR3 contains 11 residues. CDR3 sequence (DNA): TGTGCCAGTCAAAATAAAAAAACCCAGTACTTC. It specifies CASQNKKTQYF.

Here the CDR3 DNA reads TGTGCCAGCAGTAAACAAGCTACAGATACGCAGTATTTT. This gives the protein CASSKQATDTQYF. The chain combines TRBV25-1 with TRBJ2-3; D unclear. Per the germline V gene, CDR1 is MGHDK and CDR2 is SYGVNS. The ends were cut back, 5 bases at V and 3 bases at J, with 9 bases in the middle. The CDR3 length is 13 residues.

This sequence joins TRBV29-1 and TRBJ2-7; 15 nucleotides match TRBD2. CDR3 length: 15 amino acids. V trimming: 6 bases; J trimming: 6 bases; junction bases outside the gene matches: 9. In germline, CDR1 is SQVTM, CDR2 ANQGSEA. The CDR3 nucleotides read TGCAGCGTGTCCAGGGGACTAGCGGGAGGTATCGAGCAGTACTTC. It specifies CSVSRGLAGGIEQYF.

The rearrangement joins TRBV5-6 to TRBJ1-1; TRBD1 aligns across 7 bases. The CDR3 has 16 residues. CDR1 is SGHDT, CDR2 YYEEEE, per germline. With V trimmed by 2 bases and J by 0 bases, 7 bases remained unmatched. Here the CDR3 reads CASSLPSRGLNTEAFF. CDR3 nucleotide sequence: TGTGCCAGCAGCTTACCCTCGAGGGGGCTGAACACTGAAGCTTTCTTT.

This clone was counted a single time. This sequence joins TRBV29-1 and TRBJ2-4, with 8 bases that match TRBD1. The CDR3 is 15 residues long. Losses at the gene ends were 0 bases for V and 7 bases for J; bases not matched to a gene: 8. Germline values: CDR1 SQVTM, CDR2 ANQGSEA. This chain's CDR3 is CSVEDGTGDLNIQYF. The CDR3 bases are TGCAGCGTTGAAGACGGGACAGGAGATCTTAACATTCAGTACTTC. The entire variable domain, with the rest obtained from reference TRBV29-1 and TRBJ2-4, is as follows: SAVISQKPSRDICQRGTSLTIQCQVDSQVTMMFWYRQQPGQSLTLIATANQGSEATYESGFVIDKFPISRPNLTFSTLTVSNMSPEDSSIYLCSVEDGTGDLNIQYFGAGTRLSVL.

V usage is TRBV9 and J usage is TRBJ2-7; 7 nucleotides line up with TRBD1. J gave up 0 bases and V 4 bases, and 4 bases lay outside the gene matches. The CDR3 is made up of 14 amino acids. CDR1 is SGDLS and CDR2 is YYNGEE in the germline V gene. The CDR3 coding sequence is TGTGCCAGCAGCTCAGGGGGAGACTCCTACGAGCAGTACTTC. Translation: CASSSGGDSYEQYF.

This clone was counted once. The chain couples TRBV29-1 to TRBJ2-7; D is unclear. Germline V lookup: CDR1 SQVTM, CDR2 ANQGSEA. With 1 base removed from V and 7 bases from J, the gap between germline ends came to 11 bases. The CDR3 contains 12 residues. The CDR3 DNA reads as TGCAGCGTTGAAGGTCTTGGGTTGGAGCAGTACTTC. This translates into CSVEGLGLEQYF.